The clone carrying this TCR beta chain was detected only a few times. Its specificity is unknown. The source of the sample is a study of T-cell memory formation after mild COVID-19. The CDR3 is 13 amino acids. Germline CDR1 SGHVS, CDR2 FQNEAQ. V was shortened by 6 bases and J by 1 base, with 9 bases between the two germline ends. General observations from the study: The main location of contracting CD4+ clones was CM and EM, and that of contracting CD8+ clones was EMRA.

TCRdb reanalysed the 5' RACE reads using MiXCR and keeps one entry per CDR3 protein. The table shows fewer than 650,000 distinct CDR3 sequences, with around 16% occurring only once. The sequence was collected from an adult woman who had mild COVID-19 (a few samples of this study predate the infection). Cell type and time point are not known. This chain connects TRBV7-8 to TRBJ1-2; weak D call: TRBD1 (5 bases). The specimen sequenced was PBMCs or a T cell subset sorted from them (not recorded which). CDR3: CASRSTVNYGYTF. The CDR3 region has the DNA TGTGCCAGCAGGTCGACAGTTAACTATGGCTACACCTTC. The variable domain in full, with the rest retrieved from reference TRBV7-8 and TRBJ1-2, is GAGVSQSPRYKVAKRGQDVALRCDPISGHVSLFWYQQALGQGPEFLTYFQNEAQLDKSGLPSDRFFAERPEGSVSTLKIQRTQQEDSAVYLCASRSTVNYGYTFGSGTRLTVV.